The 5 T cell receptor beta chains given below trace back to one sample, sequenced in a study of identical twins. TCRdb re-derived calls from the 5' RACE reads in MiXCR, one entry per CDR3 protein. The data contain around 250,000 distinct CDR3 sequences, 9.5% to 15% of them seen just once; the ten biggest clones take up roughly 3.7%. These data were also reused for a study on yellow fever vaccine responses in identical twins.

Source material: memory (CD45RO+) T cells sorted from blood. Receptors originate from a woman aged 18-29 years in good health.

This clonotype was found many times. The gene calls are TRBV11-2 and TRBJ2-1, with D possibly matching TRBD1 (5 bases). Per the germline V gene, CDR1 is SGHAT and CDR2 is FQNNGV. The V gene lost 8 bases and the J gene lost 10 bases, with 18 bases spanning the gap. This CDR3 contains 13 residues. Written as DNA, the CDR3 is TGTGCCAGCTCCTCTTCTATAGGGGCGGAGCAGTTCTTC. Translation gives CASSSSIGAEQFF.

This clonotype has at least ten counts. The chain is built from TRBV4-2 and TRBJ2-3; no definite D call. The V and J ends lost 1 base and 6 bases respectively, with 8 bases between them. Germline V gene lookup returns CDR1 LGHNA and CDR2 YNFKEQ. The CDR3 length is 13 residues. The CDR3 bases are TGTGCCAGCAGCCAAGTTCGCCTCGATACGCAGTATTTT. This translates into CASSQVRLDTQYF.

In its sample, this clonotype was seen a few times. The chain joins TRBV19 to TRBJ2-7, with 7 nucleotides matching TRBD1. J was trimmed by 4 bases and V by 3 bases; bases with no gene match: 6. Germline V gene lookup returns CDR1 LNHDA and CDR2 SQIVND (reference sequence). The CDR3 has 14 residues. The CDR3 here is CASSMTGNGYEQYF. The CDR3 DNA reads TGTGCCAGTAGTATGACAGGGAATGGGTACGAGCAGTACTTC.

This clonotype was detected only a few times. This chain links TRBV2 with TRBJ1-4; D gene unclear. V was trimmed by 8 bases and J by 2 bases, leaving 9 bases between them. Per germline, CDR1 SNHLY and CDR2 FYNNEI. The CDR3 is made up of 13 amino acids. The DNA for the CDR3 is TGTGCCAGCCTCCGGATGACTAATGAAAAACTGTTTTTT. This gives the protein CASLRMTNEKLFF.

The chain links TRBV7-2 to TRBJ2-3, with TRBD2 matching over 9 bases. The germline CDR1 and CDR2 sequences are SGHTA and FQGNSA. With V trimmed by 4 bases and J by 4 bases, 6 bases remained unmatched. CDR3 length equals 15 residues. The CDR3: CASSSPASGADTQYF. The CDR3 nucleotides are TGTGCCAGCAGCTCCCCGGCTAGCGGGGCAGATACGCAGTATTTT.